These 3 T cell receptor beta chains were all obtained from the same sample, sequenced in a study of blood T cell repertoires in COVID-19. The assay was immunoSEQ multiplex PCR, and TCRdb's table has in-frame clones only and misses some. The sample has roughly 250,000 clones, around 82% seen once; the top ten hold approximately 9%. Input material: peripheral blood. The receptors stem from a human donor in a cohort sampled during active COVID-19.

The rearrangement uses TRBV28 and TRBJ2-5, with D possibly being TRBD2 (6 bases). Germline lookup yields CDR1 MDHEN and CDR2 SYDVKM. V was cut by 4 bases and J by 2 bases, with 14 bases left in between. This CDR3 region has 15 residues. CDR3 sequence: CASSSPGRVQETQYF. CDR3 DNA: TGTGCCAGCAGTTCGCCCGGGAGAGTTCAAGAGACCCAGTACTTC.

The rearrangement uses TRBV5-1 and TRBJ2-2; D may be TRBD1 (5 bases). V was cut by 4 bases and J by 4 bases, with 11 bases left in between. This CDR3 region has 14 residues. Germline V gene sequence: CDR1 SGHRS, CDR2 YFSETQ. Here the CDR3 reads CASSLSQGTGELFF. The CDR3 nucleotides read TGCGCCAGCAGCCTGTCCCAGGGCACCGGGGAGCTGTTTTTT.

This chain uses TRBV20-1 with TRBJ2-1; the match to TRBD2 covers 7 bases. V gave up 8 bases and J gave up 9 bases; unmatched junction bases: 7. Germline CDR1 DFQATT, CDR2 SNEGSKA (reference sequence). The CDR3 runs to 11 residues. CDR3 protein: CSMKRDVEQFF. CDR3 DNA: TGCAGTATGAAGCGGGATGTTGAGCAGTTCTTC.